The following is a T cell receptor beta chain sequence with its context. Its antigen remains unidentified. The data originate from a study of shared clonotypes between healthy human individuals. Broader study findings: Approximately 4.5% was the fraction of naive CD4 clonotypes found shared across several donors.

Libraries were prepared by immunoSEQ multiplex PCR; TCRdb keeps only in-frame clonotypes and omits some of them. The table lists about 1 million clones, around 76% of them singletons. V lost 6 bases, J lost 3 bases, and 10 bases lay in between. This CDR3 has 13 residues. Germline loops: CDR1 SNHLY, CDR2 FYNNEI. The chain joins TRBV2 to TRBJ2-3; TRBD1 is a possible D gene (6 bases). This TCR came from a man aged 18 to 29 in good health. The sequenced sample was memory CD4+ T cells sorted from blood. Indicated subset: CD45RA-negative fraction. The CDR3 sequence is CASRGQLTDTQYF. As DNA, the CDR3 is TGTGCCAGCAGGGGACAATTAACAGATACGCAGTATTTT.